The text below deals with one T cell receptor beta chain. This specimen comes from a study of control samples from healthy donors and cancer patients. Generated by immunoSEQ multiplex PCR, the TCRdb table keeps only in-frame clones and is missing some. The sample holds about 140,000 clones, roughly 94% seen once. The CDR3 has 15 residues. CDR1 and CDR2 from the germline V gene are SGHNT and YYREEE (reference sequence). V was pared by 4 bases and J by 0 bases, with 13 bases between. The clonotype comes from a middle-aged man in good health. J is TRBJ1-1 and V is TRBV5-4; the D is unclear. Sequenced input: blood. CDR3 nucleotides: TGTGCCAGCAGCCCTCGGACGGGGATGAACACTGAAGCTTTCTTT. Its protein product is CASSPRTGMNTEAFF. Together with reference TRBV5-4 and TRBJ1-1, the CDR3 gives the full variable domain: ETGVTQSPTHLIKTRGQQVTLRCSSQSGHNTVSWYQQALGQGPQFIFQYYREEENGRGNFPPRFSGLQFPNYSSELNVNALELDDSALYLCASSPRTGMNTEAFFGQGTRLTVV.